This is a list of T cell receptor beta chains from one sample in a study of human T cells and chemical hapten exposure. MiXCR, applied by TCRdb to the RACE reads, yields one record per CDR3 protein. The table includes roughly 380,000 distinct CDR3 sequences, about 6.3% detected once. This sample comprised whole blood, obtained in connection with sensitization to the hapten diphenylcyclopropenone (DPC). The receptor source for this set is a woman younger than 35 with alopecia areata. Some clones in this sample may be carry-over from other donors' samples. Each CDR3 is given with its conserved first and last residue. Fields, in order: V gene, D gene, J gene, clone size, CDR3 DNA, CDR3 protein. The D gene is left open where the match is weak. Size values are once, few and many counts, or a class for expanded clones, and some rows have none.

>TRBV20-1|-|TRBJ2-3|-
TGCAGTGCGCCCCCCCGGGATACGCAGTATTTT
CSAPPRDTQYF
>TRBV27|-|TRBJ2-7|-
TGTGCCAGCAGCCTGGCCTTTGGCGTCGCCTACGAGCAGTACTTC
CASSLAFGVAYEQYF
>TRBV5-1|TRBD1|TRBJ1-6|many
TGCGCCAGCCGACAGGGTTGGAAAAATTCACCCCTCCACTTT
CASRQGWKNSPLHF
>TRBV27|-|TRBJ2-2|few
TGTGCCAGCAGTTTATCGTCCCGGGGGGAGCTGTTTTTT
CASSLSSRGELFF
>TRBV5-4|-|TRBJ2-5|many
TGTGCCAGCAGCTCGACAACAACTACCCAAGAGACCCAGTACTTC
CASSSTTTTQETQYF
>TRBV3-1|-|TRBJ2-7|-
TGTGCCAGCAGCCAGGTCAGGAACTCCTACGAGCAGTACTTC
CASSQVRNSYEQYF
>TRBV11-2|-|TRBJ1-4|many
TGTGCCAGCAGCTTAAGGCCAACTAATGAAAAACTGTTTTTT
CASSLRPTNEKLFF
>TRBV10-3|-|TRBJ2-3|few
TGTGCCATCAGTGTGGGTGATACGCAGTATTTT
CAISVGDTQYF
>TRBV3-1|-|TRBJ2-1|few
TGTGCCAGCAGCCAACGAAATGAGCAGTTCTTC
CASSQRNEQFF
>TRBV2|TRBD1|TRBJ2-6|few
TGTGCCAGCAGTGAGGTTTGGACAGGGGGTTTAAGAGGGGCCAACGTCCTGACTTTC
CASSEVWTGGLRGANVLTF
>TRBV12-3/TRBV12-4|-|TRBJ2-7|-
TGTGCCAGCAGCCGTTGGGGGGCGATGAGAAGCTCCTACGAGCAGTACTTC
CASSRWGAMRSSYEQYF
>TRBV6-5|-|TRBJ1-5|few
TGTGCCAGCAGCCCCCAAGGAGGGGGGCATCAGCCCCAGCATTTT
CASSPQGGGHQPQHF
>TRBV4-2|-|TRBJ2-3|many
TGTGCCAGCAGCCAAAATGGCGGGGGCAGCACAGATACGCAGTATTTT
CASSQNGGGSTDTQYF
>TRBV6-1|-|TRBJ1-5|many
TGTGCCAGCAGTGAAGCGAGCCTCCAGGATCAGCCCCAGCATTTT
CASSEASLQDQPQHF
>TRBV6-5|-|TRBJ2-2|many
TGTGCCAGCAGTTACGGGGCCGGGGAGCTGTTTTTT
CASSYGAGELFF
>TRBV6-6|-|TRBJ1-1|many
TGTGCCAGCAGTTTCGGCGCTGAAGCTTTCTTT
CASSFGAEAFF
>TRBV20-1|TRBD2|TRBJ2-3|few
TGCAGTGCTAGCGGGGGGGCCGCAGATACGCAGTATTTT
CSASGGAADTQYF
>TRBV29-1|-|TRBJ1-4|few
TGCAGCGTGTTGGACAGCTACGGGACTAATGAAAAACTGTTTTTT
CSVLDSYGTNEKLFF
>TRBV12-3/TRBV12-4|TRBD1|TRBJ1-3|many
TGTGCCAGCGGAACAGGGGTTTGGGGAAACACCATATATTTT
CASGTGVWGNTIYF
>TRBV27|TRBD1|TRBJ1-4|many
TGTGCCAGCAGTGCAATTTCCGGGACAGCTAATGAAAAACTGTTTTTT
CASSAISGTANEKLFF
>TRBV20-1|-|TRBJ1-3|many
TGCAGTGCGCCGTTGGGAGGCTTGGCTGGAAACACCATATATTTT
CSAPLGGLAGNTIYF
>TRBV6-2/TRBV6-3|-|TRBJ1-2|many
TGTGCCAGCAGTTACCGGGACACGAAGATGTGGGACTATGGCTACACCTTC
CASSYRDTKMWDYGYTF
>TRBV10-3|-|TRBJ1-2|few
TGTGCCATCAGTGGGGGACAAAGCTATGGCTACACCTTC
CAISGGQSYGYTF
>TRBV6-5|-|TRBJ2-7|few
TGTGCCAGCGGATCCAGGGCCGGCGAGCAGTACTTC
CASGSRAGEQYF
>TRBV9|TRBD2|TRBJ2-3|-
TGTGCCAGCAGCGCAGGCTGGGCTAGCGGGGGGGCCTTGCCATCTAAACCGTCGACAGATACGCAGTATTTT
CASSAGWASGGALPSKPSTDTQYF
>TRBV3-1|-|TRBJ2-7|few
TGTGCCAGCAGTCGTTACAGGGTAAGACCCTACGAGCAGTACTTC
CASSRYRVRPYEQYF
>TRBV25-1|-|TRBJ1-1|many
TGTGCCAGCGGACAAAGGACTGAAGCTTTCTTT
CASGQRTEAFF
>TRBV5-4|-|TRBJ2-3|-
TGTGCCAGCAGCTTGTCCATAGATACGCAGTATTTT
CASSLSIDTQYF
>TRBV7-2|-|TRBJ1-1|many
TGTGCCAGCAGTTTGGCAGGGGCCACTGAAGCTTTCTTT
CASSLAGATEAFF
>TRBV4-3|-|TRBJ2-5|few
TGCGCCAGCAGCCAAGATATGCAGGGGCAAGAGACCCAGTACTTC
CASSQDMQGQETQYF
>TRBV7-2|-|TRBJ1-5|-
TGTGCCAGCAGCTTAGAACGGGTTCAGCCCCAGCATTTT
CASSLERVQPQHF
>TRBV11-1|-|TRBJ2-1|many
TGTGCCAGCAGCTTAAGAGGGGAACGGAATGAGCAGTTCTTC
CASSLRGERNEQFF
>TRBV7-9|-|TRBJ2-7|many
TGTGCCAGCAGCTTAGCGAGAGGGGATGAGCAGTACTTC
CASSLARGDEQYF
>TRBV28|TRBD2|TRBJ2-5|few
TGTGCCAGCAGCCCCCTAGGGGGTGGTAGCGGGGGAAATCAAGAGACCCAGTACTTC
CASSPLGGGSGGNQETQYF
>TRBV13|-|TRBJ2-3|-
TGTGCCAGCAGCTCGAAGGACAGCACAGATACGCAGTATTTT
CASSSKDSTDTQYF
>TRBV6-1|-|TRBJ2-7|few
TGTGCCAGCAGTGATTTAGGGAGGCTTTCCTACGAGCAGTACTTC
CASSDLGRLSYEQYF
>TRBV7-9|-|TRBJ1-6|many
TGTGCCAGCAGTCCTCCGGGACTTTCTTCACCCCTCCACTTT
CASSPPGLSSPLHF
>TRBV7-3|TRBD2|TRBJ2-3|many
TGTGCCAGCAGCTTAGTTGCGGGGGGCCTCACAGATACGCAGTATTTT
CASSLVAGGLTDTQYF
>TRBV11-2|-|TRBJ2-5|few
TGTGCCAGCAGCCCCAGTTTGGAGACCCAGTACTTC
CASSPSLETQYF
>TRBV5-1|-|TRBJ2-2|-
TGCGCCAGCAGCTTGACCCGTGGAGGCACCGGGGAGCTGTTTTTT
CASSLTRGGTGELFF
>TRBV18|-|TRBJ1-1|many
TGTGCCAGCTCACCGGAGGGGGTTGGTGTCACTGAAGCTTTCTTT
CASSPEGVGVTEAFF
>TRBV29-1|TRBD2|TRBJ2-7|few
TGCAGCGTCGCTGGAGCGGGGGGTTTGGACGAGCAGTACTTC
CSVAGAGGLDEQYF
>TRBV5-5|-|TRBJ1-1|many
TGTGCCAGCAGCGTGGAGAGCGGCAGGGCGGCTGAAGCTTTCTTT
CASSVESGRAAEAFF
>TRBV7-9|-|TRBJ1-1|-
TGTGCCAGCAGTCCGACTCCGGCGACATTGGGGACTGAAGCTTTCTTT
CASSPTPATLGTEAFF
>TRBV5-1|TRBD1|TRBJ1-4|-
TGCGCCAGCAGCTCATCCGGACAGGCGGTTTTTGAAAAACTGTTTTTT
CASSSSGQAVFEKLFF
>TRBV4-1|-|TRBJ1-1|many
TGCGCCAGCAGAATGGTAGGGGACCAGGTCACTGAAGCTTTCTTT
CASRMVGDQVTEAFF
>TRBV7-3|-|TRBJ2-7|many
TGTGCCAGCAGCTTAACGGGGTTGGGGTCCTACGAGCAGTACTTC
CASSLTGLGSYEQYF
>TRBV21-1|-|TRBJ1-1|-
TGTGCCAGCAGCAAAACGAAAGGGGGCGGGAAGCGCACTGAAGCTTTCTTT
CASSKTKGGGKRTEAFF
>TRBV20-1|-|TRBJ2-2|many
TGCAGTGCTACACGGAACACCGGGGAGCTGTTTTTT
CSATRNTGELFF
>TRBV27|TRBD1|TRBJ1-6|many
TGTGCCAGCAGTTTATTCACAGGGGAAGGAAATTCACCCCTCCACTTT
CASSLFTGEGNSPLHF
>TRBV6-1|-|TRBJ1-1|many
TGTGCCAGCAGTGAAGGTTCAGGGTCCACAGCCACTGAAGCTTTCTTT
CASSEGSGSTATEAFF
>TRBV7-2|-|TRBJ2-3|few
TGTGCCAGTAAACTCTTGGGAGATACGCAGTATTTT
CASKLLGDTQYF
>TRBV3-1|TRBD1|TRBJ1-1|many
TGTGCCAGCAGCCATGGACAGGGGATGGGGAACACTGAAGCTTTCTTT
CASSHGQGMGNTEAFF
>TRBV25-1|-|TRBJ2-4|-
TGTGCCAGCAGAGGATCCCGTATTCAGTACTTC
CASRGSRIQYF